This T cell receptor beta chain was sequenced for a study of blood T cell repertoires in COVID-19. Per the original methods: Estimation of nucleated cell counts was performed using reference gene primer amplification. Sequenced by immunoSEQ multiplex PCR; TCRdb stores in-frame clones only, minus some. V, J and clone size are those of that table, while D and trimming were read from the DNA. The sample yields around 46,000 clones, approximately 85% seen once. The V and J ends lost 4 bases and 9 bases respectively, with 7 bases between them. There are 10 residues in the CDR3. CDR1 SQVTM and CDR2 ANQGSEA come from the germline V gene.

Sequencing was carried out using peripheral blood. The V gene is TRBV29-1, the J gene TRBJ2-1; possible D gene TRBD1, 6 bases. The sequence came from a human donor in a cohort sampled during active COVID-19. The donor label of this sample is uncertain. Here the CDR3 reads CSVGQAEQFF. CDR3 coding DNA: TGCAGCGTTGGACAGGCTGAGCAGTTCTTC.